The 2 T cell receptor beta chains below were found in one sample sequenced in a study of cytomegalovirus exposure and HLA in healthy donors. 13 Jbeta primers and 60 Vbeta primers were used for the PCR. Clones were sequenced by immunoSEQ multiplex PCR, and TCRdb holds only the in-frame ones, with some missing. Of some 120,000 clones listed, under 85% are singletons. What was sequenced was PBMCs. These receptors came from a man aged 25 to 45 in good health and CMV-seropositive.

The V call is TRBV7-2, the J call TRBJ2-1; 7 positions agree with TRBD1. The CDR3 loop spans 16 amino acids. With 2 bases clipped from V and 5 bases from J, the junction kept 9 bases outside the gene matches. Germline V gene sequence: CDR1 SGHTA, CDR2 FQGNSA. As DNA, the CDR3 is TGTGCCAGCAGCTTACAATCTACAGGGGCTGACAATGAGCAGTTCTTC. The encoded protein is CASSLQSTGADNEQFF.

V usage is TRBV4-1 and J usage is TRBJ2-5, with D perhaps TRBD2 (6 bases). The CDR3 has 15 amino acids. Germline values: CDR1 MGHRA, CDR2 YSYEKL. Trimming took 0 bases from V and 4 from J, leaving 12 bases between them. The CDR3 here is CASSQEVVGGETQYF. In DNA, the CDR3 is TGCGCCAGCAGCCAAGAGGTAGTGGGGGGAGAGACCCAGTACTTC.